Below are 30 T cell receptor beta chains sequenced from a single sample in a study of shared clonotypes between healthy human individuals. Naive CD8 populations comprised CD45RO-negative cells positively selected for CCR7, excluding terminally differentiated effector memory CD45RA+ cells. Measured with immunoSEQ multiplex PCR; TCRdb has only the in-frame clones, and not every one. This table holds some 800,000 clones, around 93% found once. The sequenced sample was naive CD8+ T cells sorted from blood. The receptors shown here come from a man aged 25 to 40 in good health.

This sequence joins TRBV18 and TRBJ2-7, with a weak D call TRBD1 (5 bases). From germline, CDR1 is KGHSH and CDR2 LQKENI. V was cut by 3 bases and J by 1 base, with 10 bases left in between. There are 14 residues in the CDR3. This CDR3 is CASSPQGGSYEQYF. CDR3 DNA sequence: TGTGCCAGCTCACCTCAGGGTGGGTCCTACGAGCAGTACTTC.

The rearrangement joins TRBV10-2 to TRBJ2-7; possible D gene TRBD1, 6 bases. The germline V gene encodes CDR1 WSHSY and CDR2 SAAADI. Trimming shortened V by 5 bases and J by 4 bases, and 12 bases separated the two germline ends. CDR3 length equals 13 residues. The CDR3 DNA follows: TGCGCCAGCAGTCAGGACAGTATTTACGAGCAGTACTTC. It is translated as CASSQDSIYEQYF.

This chain uses TRBV7-9 with TRBJ1-1; D is unclear. The V end lost 6 bases, the J end lost 3 bases, and 17 bases lay between the germline ends. Per germline, CDR1 SEHNR and CDR2 FQNEAQ (reference sequence). CDR3 length: 15 amino acids. CDR3 DNA: TGTGCCAGCAGTCCCACCCGCGCGATTCACACTGAAGCTTTCTTT. It yields the protein CASSPTRAIHTEAFF.

The gene calls are TRBV11-2 and TRBJ2-1, with 7 bases lining up with TRBD1. The CDR3 covers 13 residues. CDR1 and CDR2 from the germline V gene are SGHAT and FQNNGV. V was pared by 1 base and J by 9 bases, with 3 bases of the junction left unmatched. CDR3 sequence (DNA): TGTGCCAGCAGCTTAGCGGGACAGCTTGAGCAGTTCTTC. Its protein is CASSLAGQLEQFF.

The chain carries TRBV10-1 and TRBJ1-4, with D unclear. The CDR3 contains 14 residues. Germline V gives CDR1 WNHNN, CDR2 SYGVQD (reference sequence). V was shortened by 3 bases and J by 5 bases, with 10 bases between the two germline ends. The DNA of the CDR3 is TGCGCCAGCAGTGAATCGCCCGGGAATGAAAAACTGTTTTTT. Its translation: CASSESPGNEKLFF.

This clone is a singleton in its sample. J is TRBJ2-7 and V is TRBV6-5; D is possibly TRBD2 (7 bases). Germline assignment: CDR1 MNHEY and CDR2 SVGAGI. V was pared by 6 bases and J by 6 bases, with 15 bases between. This CDR3 region has 13 residues. The CDR3 sequence is CASRTGPGGEQYF. In DNA form, the CDR3 reads TGTGCCAGCAGAACAGGGCCGGGGGGCGAGCAGTACTTC.

This chain joins TRBV7-3 and TRBJ2-1; D gene unclear. The CDR3 is 16 amino acids. V was pared by 5 bases and J by 5 bases, with 19 bases between. Germline V gene sequence: CDR1 SGHTA, CDR2 FQGTGA. CDR3 coding DNA: TGTGCCAGCAGCAGTGGACCCACCACTCCAGACAATGAGCAGTTCTTC. Amino acids: CASSSGPTTPDNEQFF.

This rearrangement joins TRBV28 to TRBJ1-1; possible D gene TRBD1, 6 bases. The germline V gene encodes CDR1 MDHEN and CDR2 SYDVKM. Trimming left V 8 bases short and J 5 bases short, with 15 bases between. This CDR3 region has 13 residues. Here the CDR3 DNA reads TGTGCCAGCCACAAACAGGGTTGGACTGAAGCTTTCTTT. This translates into CASHKQGWTEAFF.

V gene TRBV2 combines with J gene TRBJ1-5; D unresolved. CDR3 length: 13 residues. The germline V and J ends were trimmed by 4 bases and 7 bases, with 11 bases remaining between them. Germline values: CDR1 SNHLY, CDR2 FYNNEI. CDR3 sequence: CASSGPSSQPQHF. The DNA of the CDR3 is TGTGCCAGCAGTGGTCCGTCAAGCCAGCCCCAGCATTTT.

This rearrangement joins TRBV2 to TRBJ1-1; D uncertain. V was clipped by 4 bases and J by 2 bases, with 14 bases between them. Germline CDR1 SNHLY, CDR2 FYNNEI. The CDR3 is 15 residues long. The CDR3 region is CASSVSVTLNTEAFF. The CDR3 DNA is TGTGCCAGCAGTGTTAGCGTCACCTTAAACACTGAAGCTTTCTTT.

The gene calls are TRBV5-1 and TRBJ1-1, with 11 bases that match TRBD1. V shed 4 bases and J 7 bases; nucleotides not matched to a gene: 9. This CDR3 contains 15 residues. CDR1 is SGHRS and CDR2 is YFSETQ in the germline V gene. CDR3 coding DNA: TGCGCCAGCAGCCCAAGGACAGGGGGCGATAATGAAGCTTTCTTT. It encodes CASSPRTGGDNEAFF.

The genes are TRBV5-1 and TRBJ1-2, with D unclear. The CDR3 has 13 amino acids. V was trimmed by 1 base and J by 6 bases, leaving 10 bases between them. Germline lookup yields CDR1 SGHRS and CDR2 YFSETQ. The CDR3 coding sequence is TGCGCCAGCAGCTTGATTTCCACTAATGGCTACACCTTC. Translation gives CASSLISTNGYTF.

This clone was detected only once. CDR3 protein: CASSQDLLAITDTQYF. As DNA, the CDR3 is TGTGCCAGCAGCCAAGATCTCCTAGCTATAACAGATACGCAGTATTTT. This chain links TRBV4-2 with TRBJ2-3; a possible D gene is TRBD2 (5 bases). V gave up 0 bases and J gave up 3 bases, with 13 bases separating them. CDR1 LGHNA and CDR2 YNFKEQ come from the germline V gene. The CDR3 is 16 amino acids.

V usage is TRBV11-2 and J usage is TRBJ2-1, with TRBD1 as a possible D gene (6 bases). Per germline, CDR1 SGHAT and CDR2 FQNNGV. Trimming stripped 4 bases from V and 7 bases from J, with 8 bases between. The CDR3 extends over 12 amino acids. The CDR3 loop is CASSSDSNEQFF. The CDR3 nucleotides read TGTGCCAGCAGCTCGGACAGTAATGAGCAGTTCTTC.

Comments on this clone: Other nucleotide sequences from this sample produce the same CDR3. The V and J genes are TRBV7-9 and TRBJ2-1; 9 bases align to TRBD1. The CDR3 has 15 residues. CDR1 and CDR2 from the germline V gene are SEHNR and FQNEAQ (reference sequence). V was clipped by 0 bases and J by 4 bases; unmatched bases: 1. Written as DNA, the CDR3 is TGTGCCAGCAGCTTAGCACAGGGGGCTTACAATGAGCAGTTCTTC. Protein sequence: CASSLAQGAYNEQFF.

V and J are TRBV11-2 and TRBJ2-5; D remains unclear. This CDR3 contains 13 residues. Germline CDR1 reads SGHAT; CDR2 reads FQNNGV. The ends were cut back, 10 bases at V and 3 bases at J, with 15 bases in the middle. As DNA, the CDR3 is TGTGCCACGCGTCCCCCAGTTGAAGAGACCCAGTACTTC. It encodes CATRPPVEETQYF.

With regard to this clone: Within the sample, other DNA sequences also encode this same CDR3. This chain joins TRBV7-9 and TRBJ2-7, with D unclear. The CDR3 totals 12 residues. Trimming stripped 0 bases from V and 3 bases from J, with 3 bases between. From germline, CDR1 is SEHNR and CDR2 FQNEAQ (reference sequence). The CDR3: CASSLANYEQYF. The DNA for the CDR3 is TGTGCCAGCAGCTTAGCCAACTACGAGCAGTACTTC.

The rearrangement links TRBV19 to TRBJ2-3; 9 bases align to TRBD1. The CDR3 extends over 15 amino acids. Germline CDR1 is LNHDA and CDR2 is SQIVND (reference sequence). J lost 6 bases, V lost 3 bases, and 7 bases had no gene match. The CDR3 DNA sequence: TGTGCCAGTAGTATTCCGGACAGGGGAGGTGATACGCAGTATTTT. Translating gives CASSIPDRGGDTQYF.

The chain is built from TRBV6-6 and TRBJ2-7, with 9 bases lining up with TRBD1. The CDR3 sequence is 15 residues long. The ends lost 7 bases at V and 0 bases at J; junction bases unmatched: 7. Germline V gene data show CDR1 as MNHNY and CDR2 as SVGAGI (reference sequence). The CDR3 spells CASTIGQGTSYEQYF. The CDR3, as DNA: TGTGCCAGCACCATCGGACAGGGGACCTCCTACGAGCAGTACTTC.

The rearrangement uses TRBV13 and TRBJ2-1; 10 nucleotides align to TRBD2. Trimming took 5 bases from V and 2 from J; bases not matched to a gene: 6. The CDR3 contains 16 residues. CDR1 is PRHDT and CDR2 is FYEKMQ in the germline V gene (reference sequence). The chain's CDR3 is CASSIRSGRAYNEQFF. CDR3 in DNA: TGTGCCAGCAGCATCCGGAGCGGGAGGGCCTACAATGAGCAGTTCTTC.

This chain links TRBV6-1 with TRBJ2-6, with D possibly matching TRBD1 (6 bases). The CDR3 has 16 amino acids. Germline CDR1 and CDR2: MNHNS and SASEGT. Deletions cut 4 bases from V and 0 bases from J, with 10 bases between. CDR3 DNA sequence: TGTGCCAGCAGTGCCACAGGGAGCTCTGGGGCCAACGTCCTGACTTTC. Amino acid sequence: CASSATGSSGANVLTF.

The chain is built from TRBV27 and TRBJ1-5; unclear D gene. V gave up 6 bases and J gave up 0 bases, with 9 bases separating them. The CDR3 is 14 residues long. Per germline, CDR1 MNHEY and CDR2 SMNVEV (reference sequence). The CDR3 sequence is CASSSGTSNQPQHF. The CDR3 nucleotides read TGTGCCAGCAGCTCCGGAACTAGCAATCAGCCCCAGCATTTT.

The chain is built from TRBV2 and TRBJ2-5; D may be TRBD2 (5 bases). The CDR3 sequence is 16 residues long. The germline V and J ends were trimmed by 1 base and 4 bases, with 16 bases remaining between them. The germline CDR1 and CDR2 sequences are SNHLY and FYNNEI. Written as DNA, the CDR3 is TGTGCCAGCAGTGAAGGGGCTACGGGAAATACAGAGACCCAGTACTTC. Translation: CASSEGATGNTETQYF.

This clone was found once. DNA of the CDR3: TGTGCCAGCAGTTCCCCACGGCTAGTACTAGCGGGAACCTACGAGCAGTACTTC. This encodes CASSSPRLVLAGTYEQYF. J is TRBJ2-7 and V is TRBV28; 10 bases are shared with TRBD2. The CDR3 sequence is 18 residues long. In germline, CDR1 is MDHEN, CDR2 SYDVKM. V shed 4 bases and J 2 bases; nucleotides not matched to a gene: 14.

The chain links TRBV10-3 to TRBJ2-5; 11 nucleotides line up with TRBD2. J lost 4 bases, V lost 6 bases, and 19 bases had no gene match. The CDR3 consists of 19 residues. The V gene's germline CDR1 is ENHRY and CDR2 SYGVKD. CDR3 protein: CAISAPPQATSGSGETQYF. In DNA form, the CDR3 reads TGTGCCATCAGCGCCCCTCCTCAGGCCACTAGCGGGAGTGGAGAGACCCAGTACTTC.

This clone was found once. Here the CDR3 DNA reads TGTGCCAGCAGCGTAGAAAAGACCTCAGAGCAGTACTTC. As protein: CASSVEKTSEQYF. The chain has TRBV9 and TRBJ2-7; no clear D gene. The CDR3 consists of 13 residues. Trimming cost V 0 bases and J 7 bases, with 11 bases left between them. Germline CDR1 reads SGDLS; CDR2 reads YYNGEE. Using reference TRBV9 and TRBJ2-7 for the parts outside the CDR3, the full variable domain is DSGVTQTPKHLITATGQRVTLRCSPRSGDLSVYWYQQSLDQGLQFLIQYYNGEERAKGNILERFSAQQFPDLHSELNLSSLELGDSALYFCASSVEKTSEQYFGPGTRLTVT.

The CDR3 here is CASGTSGSAGELFF. As DNA, the CDR3 is TGTGCCAGCGGGACTAGCGGGAGTGCCGGGGAGCTGTTTTTT. J is TRBJ2-2 and V is TRBV11-3; 14 bases agree with TRBD2. V was pared by 8 bases and J by 6 bases, with 2 bases of the junction left unmatched. The CDR3 has 14 residues. Germline lookup yields CDR1 SGHNT and CDR2 YENEEA.

The chain recombines TRBV5-6 with TRBJ2-1; D gene uncertain. Germline values: CDR1 SGHDT, CDR2 YYEEEE. The V end was cut by 2 bases, the J end by 8 bases, with 8 bases between. The CDR3 totals 12 residues. CDR3: CASSFLRDEQFF. The CDR3, as DNA: TGTGCCAGCAGCTTCCTTCGTGATGAGCAGTTCTTC.

V gene TRBV7-6 combines with J gene TRBJ2-1; 11 bases map to TRBD2. Germline lookup yields CDR1 SGHVS and CDR2 FNYEAQ. J gave up 0 bases and V 5 bases, and 9 bases lay outside the gene matches. The CDR3 length is 18 residues. CDR3 sequence: CASSPLFSGRASYNEQFF. The DNA of the CDR3 is TGTGCCAGCAGCCCACTTTTTAGCGGGAGGGCCTCCTACAATGAGCAGTTCTTC.

There are a few counts of this clone. J is TRBJ1-2 and V is TRBV5-4, with 11 bases that match TRBD1. Germline CDR1 is SGHNT and CDR2 is YYREEE (reference sequence). The V segment lost 5 bases and the J segment 12 bases; nucleotides outside the gene matches: 9. CDR3 length: 13 amino acids. This CDR3 is CASRSGTGGKHTF. In DNA, the CDR3 is TGTGCCAGCAGGAGTGGGACAGGGGGGAAGCACACCTTC.